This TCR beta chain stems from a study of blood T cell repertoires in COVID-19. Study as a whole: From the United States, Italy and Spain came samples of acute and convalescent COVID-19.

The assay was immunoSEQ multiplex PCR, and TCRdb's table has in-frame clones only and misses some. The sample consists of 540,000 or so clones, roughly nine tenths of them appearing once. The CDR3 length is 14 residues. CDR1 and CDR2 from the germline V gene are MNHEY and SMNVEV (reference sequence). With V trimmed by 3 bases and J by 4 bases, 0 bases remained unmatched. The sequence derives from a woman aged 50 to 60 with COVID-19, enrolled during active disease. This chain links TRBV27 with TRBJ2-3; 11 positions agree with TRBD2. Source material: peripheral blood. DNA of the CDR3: TGTGCCAGCAGTTTGGGACTAGCGGCAGATACGCAGTATTTT. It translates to CASSLGLAADTQYF.